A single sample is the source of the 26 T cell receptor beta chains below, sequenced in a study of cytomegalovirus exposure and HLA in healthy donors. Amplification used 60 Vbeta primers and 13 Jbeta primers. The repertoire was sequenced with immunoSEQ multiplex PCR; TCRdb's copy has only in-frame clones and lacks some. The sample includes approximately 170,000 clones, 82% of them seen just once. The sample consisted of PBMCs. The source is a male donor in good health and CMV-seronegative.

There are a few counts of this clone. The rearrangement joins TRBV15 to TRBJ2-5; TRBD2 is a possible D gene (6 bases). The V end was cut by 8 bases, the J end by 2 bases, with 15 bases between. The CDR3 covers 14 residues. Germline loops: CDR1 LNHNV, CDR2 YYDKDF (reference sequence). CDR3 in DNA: TGTGCCACCCGACGCCGGGGACTTCAAGAGACCCAGTACTTC. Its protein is CATRRRGLQETQYF.

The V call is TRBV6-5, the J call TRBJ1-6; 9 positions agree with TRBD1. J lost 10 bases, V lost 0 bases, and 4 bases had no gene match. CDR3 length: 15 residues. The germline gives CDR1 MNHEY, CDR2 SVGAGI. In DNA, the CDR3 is TGTGCCAGCAGTTACTCAGTGACAGGGGGATCACCCCTCCACTTT. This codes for CASSYSVTGGSPLHF.

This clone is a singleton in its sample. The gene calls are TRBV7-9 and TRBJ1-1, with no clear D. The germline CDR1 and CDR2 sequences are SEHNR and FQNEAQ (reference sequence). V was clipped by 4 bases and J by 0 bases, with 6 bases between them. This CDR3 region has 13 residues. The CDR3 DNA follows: TGTGCCAGCAGCTCCAGGATGAACACTGAAGCTTTCTTT. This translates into CASSSRMNTEAFF.

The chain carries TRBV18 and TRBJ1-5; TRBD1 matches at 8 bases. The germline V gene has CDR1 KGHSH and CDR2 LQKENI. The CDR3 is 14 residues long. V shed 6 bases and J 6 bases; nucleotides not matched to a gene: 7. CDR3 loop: CASSTSDRGQPQHF. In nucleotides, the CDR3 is TGTGCCAGCTCTACCTCAGACAGGGGTCAGCCCCAGCATTTT.

CDR3 sequence reads: CAISDSAEHEKLFF. The CDR3 DNA is TGTGCCATCAGTGATTCGGCGGAACATGAAAAACTGTTTTTT. V is TRBV10-3 and J is TRBJ1-4; D unresolved. The V end was cut by 3 bases, the J end by 6 bases, with 11 bases between. Germline V gene sequence: CDR1 ENHRY, CDR2 SYGVKD. This CDR3 contains 14 residues.

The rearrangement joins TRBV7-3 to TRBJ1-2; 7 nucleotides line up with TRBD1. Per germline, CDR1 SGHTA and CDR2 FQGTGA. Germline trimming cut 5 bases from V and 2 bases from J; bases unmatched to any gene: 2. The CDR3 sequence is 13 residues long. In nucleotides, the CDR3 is TGTGCCAGCAGCCAGGACAGGAACTATGGCTACACCTTC. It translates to CASSQDRNYGYTF.

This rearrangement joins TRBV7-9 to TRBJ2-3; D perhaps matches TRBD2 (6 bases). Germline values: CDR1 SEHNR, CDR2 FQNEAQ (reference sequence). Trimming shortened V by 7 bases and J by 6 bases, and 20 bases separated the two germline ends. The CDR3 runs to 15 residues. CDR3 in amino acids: CASMAGRLVSDTQYF. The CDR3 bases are TGTGCCAGCATGGCGGGACGCCTGGTATCGGATACGCAGTATTTT.

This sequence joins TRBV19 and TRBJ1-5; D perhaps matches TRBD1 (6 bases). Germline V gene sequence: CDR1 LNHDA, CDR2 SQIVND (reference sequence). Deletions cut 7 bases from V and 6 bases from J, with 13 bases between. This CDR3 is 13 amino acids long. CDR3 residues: CASTNRVGQPQHF. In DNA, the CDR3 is TGTGCCAGTACCAACAGGGTCGGTCAGCCCCAGCATTTT.

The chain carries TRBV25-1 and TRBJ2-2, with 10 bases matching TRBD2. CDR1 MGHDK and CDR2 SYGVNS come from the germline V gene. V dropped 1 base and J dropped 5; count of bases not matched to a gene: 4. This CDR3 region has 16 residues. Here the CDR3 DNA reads TGTGCCAGCAGTGAATCAGCGGGGGGGCGTACCGGGGAGCTGTTTTTT. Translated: CASSESAGGRTGELFF.

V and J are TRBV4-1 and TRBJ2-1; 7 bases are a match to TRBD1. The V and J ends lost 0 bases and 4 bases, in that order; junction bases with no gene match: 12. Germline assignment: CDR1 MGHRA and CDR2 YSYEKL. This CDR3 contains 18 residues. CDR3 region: CASSQDSSGTVSYNEQFF. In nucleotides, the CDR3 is TGCGCCAGCAGCCAAGATTCGTCCGGGACAGTCAGTTACAATGAGCAGTTCTTC.

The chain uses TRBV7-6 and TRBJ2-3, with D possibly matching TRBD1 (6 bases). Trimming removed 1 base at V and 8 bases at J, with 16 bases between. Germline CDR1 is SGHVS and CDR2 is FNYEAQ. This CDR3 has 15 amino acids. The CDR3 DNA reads TGTGCCAGCAGCTTAGTGACAGGACGGTGGGGTACGCAGTATTTT. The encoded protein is CASSLVTGRWGTQYF.

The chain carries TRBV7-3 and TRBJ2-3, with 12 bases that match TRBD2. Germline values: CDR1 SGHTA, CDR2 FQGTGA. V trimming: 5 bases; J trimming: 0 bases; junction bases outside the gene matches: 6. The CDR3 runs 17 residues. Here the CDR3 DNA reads TGTGCCAGCAGCGGGCTAGCGGGAGGGATTAGCACAGATACGCAGTATTTT. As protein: CASSGLAGGISTDTQYF.

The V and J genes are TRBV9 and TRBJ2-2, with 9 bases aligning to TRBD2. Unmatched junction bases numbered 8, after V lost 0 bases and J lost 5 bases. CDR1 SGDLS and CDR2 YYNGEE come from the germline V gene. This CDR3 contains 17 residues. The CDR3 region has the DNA TGTGCCAGCAGCGTAGCGAGCGGGGGGTTGGGAACCGGGGAGCTGTTTTTT. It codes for CASSVASGGLGTGELFF.

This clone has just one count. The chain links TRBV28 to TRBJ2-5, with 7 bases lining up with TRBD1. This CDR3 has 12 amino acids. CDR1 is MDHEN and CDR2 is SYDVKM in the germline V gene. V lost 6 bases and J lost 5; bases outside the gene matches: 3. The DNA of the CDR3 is TGTGCCAGCAGGACAGGGTTGGAGACCCAGTACTTC. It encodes CASRTGLETQYF.

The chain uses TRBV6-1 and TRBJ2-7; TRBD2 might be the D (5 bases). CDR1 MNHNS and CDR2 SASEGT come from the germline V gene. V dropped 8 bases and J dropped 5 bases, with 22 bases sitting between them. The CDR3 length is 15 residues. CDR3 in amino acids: CASRIGLVSTDEQYF. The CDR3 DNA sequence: TGTGCCAGCCGCATAGGACTCGTCTCTACTGACGAGCAGTACTTC.

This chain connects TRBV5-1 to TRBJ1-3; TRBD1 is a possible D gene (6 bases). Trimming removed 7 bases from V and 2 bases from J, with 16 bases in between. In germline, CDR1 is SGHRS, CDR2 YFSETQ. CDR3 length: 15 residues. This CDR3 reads CASGGAGDTGNTIYF. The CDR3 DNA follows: TGCGCCAGCGGTGGGGCAGGGGATACTGGAAACACCATATATTTT.

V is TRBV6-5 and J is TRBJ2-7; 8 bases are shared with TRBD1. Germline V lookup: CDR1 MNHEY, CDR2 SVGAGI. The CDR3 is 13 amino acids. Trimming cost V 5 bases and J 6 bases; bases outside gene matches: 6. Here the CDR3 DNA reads TGTGCCAGCAGTCCCGGGACAGGTCTCGAGCAGTACTTC. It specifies CASSPGTGLEQYF.

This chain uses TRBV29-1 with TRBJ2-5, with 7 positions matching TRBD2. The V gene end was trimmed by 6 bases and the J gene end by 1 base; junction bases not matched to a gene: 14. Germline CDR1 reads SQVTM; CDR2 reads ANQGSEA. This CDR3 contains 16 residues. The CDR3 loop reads CSVLLRTSPIQETQYF. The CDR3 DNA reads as TGCAGCGTCCTTCTTAGGACTAGTCCCATCCAAGAGACCCAGTACTTC.

This CDR3 is CASGSWWEGANEKLFF. The CDR3 nucleotides are TGTGCTAGTGGTTCCTGGTGGGAAGGGGCGAACGAAAAACTGTTTTTT. This chain uses TRBV12-5 with TRBJ1-4, with D possibly being TRBD1 (5 bases). The CDR3 runs to 16 residues. Germline assignment: CDR1 LGHNT and CDR2 FRNRAP. V was shortened by 4 bases and J by 8 bases, with 20 bases between the two germline ends.

Written as DNA, the CDR3 is TGTGCCAGCAGTCCCCGCAGACTCGGGAACGAGCAGTACTTC. Its translation is CASSPRRLGNEQYF. The rearrangement links TRBV6-5 to TRBJ2-7; TRBD2 might be the D (5 bases). The germline V gene has CDR1 MNHEY and CDR2 SVGAGI. Trimming left V 5 bases short and J 5 bases short, with 16 bases between. The CDR3 runs 14 residues.

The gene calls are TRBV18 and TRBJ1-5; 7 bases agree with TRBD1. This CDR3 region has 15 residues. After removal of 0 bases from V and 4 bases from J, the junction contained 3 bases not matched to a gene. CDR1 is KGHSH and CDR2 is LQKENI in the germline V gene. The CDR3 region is CASSPPQGGNQPQHF. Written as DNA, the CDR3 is TGTGCCAGCTCACCACCGCAGGGGGGAAATCAGCCCCAGCATTTT. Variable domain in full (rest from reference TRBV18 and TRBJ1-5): NAGVMQNPRHLVRRRGQEARLRCSPMKGHSHVYWYRQLPEEGLKFMVYLQKENIIDESGMPKERFSAEFPKEGPSILRIQQVVRGDSAAYFCASSPPQGGNQPQHFGDGTRLSIL.

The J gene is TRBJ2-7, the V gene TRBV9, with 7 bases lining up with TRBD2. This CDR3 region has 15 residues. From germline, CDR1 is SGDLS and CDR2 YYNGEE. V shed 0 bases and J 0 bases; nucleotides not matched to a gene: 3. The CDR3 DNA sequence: TGTGCCAGCAGCGTAGCTGCGGGAGTCTCCTACGAGCAGTACTTC. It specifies CASSVAAGVSYEQYF.

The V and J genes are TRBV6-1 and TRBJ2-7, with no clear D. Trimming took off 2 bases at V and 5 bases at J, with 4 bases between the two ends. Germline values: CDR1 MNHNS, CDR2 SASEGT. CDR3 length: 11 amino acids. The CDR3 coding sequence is TGTGCCAGCAGTGAATTCAACGAGCAGTACTTC. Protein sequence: CASSEFNEQYF.

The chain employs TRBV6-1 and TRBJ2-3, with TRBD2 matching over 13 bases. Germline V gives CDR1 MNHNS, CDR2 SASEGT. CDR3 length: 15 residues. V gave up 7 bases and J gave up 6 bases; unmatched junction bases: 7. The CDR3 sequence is CASTRTSGGPDTQYF. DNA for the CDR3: TGTGCCAGCACTAGGACTAGCGGGGGCCCGGATACGCAGTATTTT.

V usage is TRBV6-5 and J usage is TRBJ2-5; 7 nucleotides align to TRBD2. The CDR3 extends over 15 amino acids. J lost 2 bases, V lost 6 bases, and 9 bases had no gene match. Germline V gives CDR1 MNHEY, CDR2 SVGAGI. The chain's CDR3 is CASRPSLAAQETQYF. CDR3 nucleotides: TGTGCCAGCAGGCCCTCCCTAGCGGCGCAAGAGACCCAGTACTTC.

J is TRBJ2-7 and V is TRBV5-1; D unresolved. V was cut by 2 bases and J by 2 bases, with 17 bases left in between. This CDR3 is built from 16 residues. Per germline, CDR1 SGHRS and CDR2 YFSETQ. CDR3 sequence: CASSLPSRKNPYEQYF. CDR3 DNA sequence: TGCGCCAGCAGCTTACCGTCCAGGAAAAACCCCTACGAGCAGTACTTC. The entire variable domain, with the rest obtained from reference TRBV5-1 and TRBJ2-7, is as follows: KAGVTQTPRYLIKTRGQQVTLSCSPISGHRSVSWYQQTPGQGLQFLFEYFSETQRNKGNFPGRFSGRQFSNSRSEMNVSTLELGDSALYLCASSLPSRKNPYEQYFGPGTRLTVT.